This T cell receptor beta chain was profiled in a study of T cell responses to AZD1222 COVID-19 vaccine (dated by TCRdb to about 2021). General notes on the study: A total of under 250 trial participants underwent TCR sequencing, of whom about 210 had received two doses of AZD1222 and some 25 had received two doses of the MenACWY control vaccine. Trial participants were enrolled by age into subgroups of 18-55, 56-69 and 70-plus years, and about 150, 27 and 61 TCR-sequenced participants, respectively, were included in these subgroups.

Interpreted using the paper, the time point label stands for: baseline before first vaccination. According to the study, the label for this sample's treatment or condition signals: meningococcal conjugate vaccine given as trial control. The vaccinee samples were drawn from two UK trials, COV001 and COV002, one of which was a single-blind randomized controlled phase 2/3 trial testing AZD1222 (ChAdOx1 nCoV-19) in healthy adults. Trial participant PBMC samples were collected at day 0 and day 28 after the second dose for TCRbeta chain sequencing. In the germline V gene, CDR1 corresponds to SNHLY and CDR2 to FYNNEI. V loses 8 bases at its end and J loses 4 bases; junction bases beyond the gene matches: 8. The CDR3 holds 15 amino acids from the cysteine to the phenylalanine. Only the CDR3 DNA is retained, 45 bases long and in frame from the first base. The CDR3 regions of human TCRbeta chains were analyzed by immunosequencing. The authors' pipeline ran thus. Repertoire TCRs were matched against a reference library of SARS-CoV-2-specific TCRs generated with the MIRA antigen-specificity platform. Breadth was defined as the fraction of unique TCRs that were SARS-CoV-2-associated. Depth was defined as the fraction of total T cells that were SARS-CoV-2-associated. Using the MIRA data, every spike-specific TCR was mapped to the spike region that the TCR reacted to and assigned to either a CD4 or a CD8 class. Log10-transformed breadth and depth values were compared by one-way ANOVA with Sidak's multiple comparisons tests. Sourced from immuneACCESS, this table was stored by TCRdb with only in-frame sequences that have V and J called. A share of the clones is absent; for the studies checked, an unresolved V gene accounts for under half, and the remainder has no known explanation. D and trimming come from the DNA, and the V and J calls and clone size come from that table. The sample profile shows under 150,000 clones; 88% of them were found once. The ten largest clones represent around a sixth of the sample.

This clone has only one observation. The antigen it recognizes is unknown. No much larger clonotype is one base removed from it; base qualities were not supplied. Results the study describes overall, beyond this receptor: Conclusions about previously exposed vaccinees were limited because only six AZD1222 recipients were SARS-CoV-2 seropositive at baseline. Because no day 14 peak-response samples were available, the repertoires could be characterized only after the peak T cell response. The whole spike protein was spanned by vaccine-associated CD4 TCRs, and dominant responses were seen in regions 160-218 and 743-854. In the small 56-69-year group, the increase in depth fell short of significance, most likely because of low power. A significant rise in spike-specific TCR breadth and depth was observed after two AZD1222 doses relative to day 0 and relative to MenACWY recipients. Most participants were white British and females outnumbered males, and the authors suggested that clonal diversity may have been underestimated. Nearly half of unique spike-specific TCRs reportedly recognized epitopes outside regions mutated in the B.1.351 and B.1.1.7 variants.

This TCR was sampled from an adult in good health. The V gene is TRBV2 and the J gene is TRBJ1-3, with 10 middle bases fitting TRBD1. Sequencing was performed on peripheral blood, taken on day 0 of MenACWY control vaccination. The CDR3 region reads CASGLTGGFGNTIYF. The sequenced DNA: TGTGCCAGCGGGTTGACAGGGGGCTTCGGAAACACCATATATTTT. Where the CDR3 stops, the reference TRBV2 and TRBJ1-3 genes take over; the full variable domain is EPEVTQTPSHQVTQMGQEVILRCVPISNHLYFYWYRQILGQKVEFLVSFYNNEISEKSEIFDDQFSVERPDGSNFTLKIRSTKLEDSAMYFCASGLTGGFGNTIYFGEGSWLTVV.